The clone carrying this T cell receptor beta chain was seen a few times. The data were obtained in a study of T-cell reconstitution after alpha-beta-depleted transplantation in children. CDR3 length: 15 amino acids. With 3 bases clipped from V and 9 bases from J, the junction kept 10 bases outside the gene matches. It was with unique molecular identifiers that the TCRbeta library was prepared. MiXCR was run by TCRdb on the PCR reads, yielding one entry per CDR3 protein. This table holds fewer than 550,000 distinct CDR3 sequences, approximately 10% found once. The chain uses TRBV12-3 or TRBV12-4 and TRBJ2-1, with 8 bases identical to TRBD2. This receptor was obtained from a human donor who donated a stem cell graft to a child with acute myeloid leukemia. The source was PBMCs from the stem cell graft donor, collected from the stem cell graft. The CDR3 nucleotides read TGTGCCAGCAGTTTGTTCGGGAGGGCCGGTGGTGAGCAGTTCTTC. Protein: CASSLFGRAGGEQFF.